The rows below give T cell receptor beta chains drawn from one sample of a study of CD8 T cells in ankylosing spondylitis. In TCRdb, the 5' RACE reads were re-called with MiXCR into one record per CDR3 protein. The sample includes about 350,000 distinct CDR3 sequences, 20% of them seen just once. The sample consisted of blood, either unsorted or a sorted T cell fraction (not recorded which). The receptors stem from a male donor with ankylosing spondylitis or in good health (not recorded which). Each CDR3 is given with its conserved first and last residue. A D gene is named only where the DNA matches it firmly. Some rows have no size entry. The others give once, few or many, or a class for an expanded clone.

CDR3 protein	CDR3 DNA	clone size	D gene	V gene	J gene
CASSFRDKSSYEQYF	TGTGCCAGCAGCTTCCGGGACAAGAGCTCCTACGAGCAGTACTTC	few	-	TRBV7-9	TRBJ2-7
CASRRASRNEQFF	TGTGCCAGCAGGAGGGCTAGTCGGAATGAGCAGTTCTTC	few	-	TRBV7-9	TRBJ2-1
CASSFAYEQYF	TGTGCCAGCAGTTTCGCCTACGAGCAGTACTTC	many	-	TRBV28	TRBJ2-7
CSVETVIYGYTF	TGCAGCGTTGAAACGGTTATCTATGGCTACACCTTC	few	-	TRBV29-1	TRBJ1-2
CAISARAGNPNTDTQYF	TGTGCCATCTCAGCGCGGGCCGGGAACCCTAACACAGATACGCAGTATTTT	-	-	TRBV7-9	TRBJ2-3
CASSDWGQGKEQYF	TGTGCCAGCAGTGATTGGGGACAGGGCAAAGAGCAGTACTTC	few	TRBD1	TRBV2	TRBJ2-7
CASSPPGRVGETQYF	TGTGCCAGCAGCCCCCCAGGGCGGGTCGGAGAGACCCAGTACTTC	few	-	TRBV7-9	TRBJ2-5
CASSLEGPSYEQYF	TGCGCCAGCAGCTTGGAAGGACCCAGTTACGAGCAGTACTTC	-	-	TRBV5-1	TRBJ2-7
CSVEARVNEQFF	TGCAGCGTTGAGGCCAGGGTTAATGAGCAGTTCTTC	-	-	TRBV29-1	TRBJ2-1
CSVPGQGVYNEQFF	TGCAGCGTTCCCGGACAGGGGGTCTACAATGAGCAGTTCTTC	few	TRBD1	TRBV29-1	TRBJ2-1
CAISEQDTEQFF	TGTGCCATCAGTGAACAGGATACTGAGCAGTTCTTC	-	-	TRBV10-3	TRBJ2-1
CASQRQGSTDTQYF	TGTGCCAGCCAGAGACAGGGAAGCACAGATACGCAGTATTTT	-	TRBD1	TRBV9	TRBJ2-3
CASSLSRVLGDTQYF	TGCGCCAGCAGCTTGAGTCGGGTTTTAGGAGATACGCAGTATTTT	-	-	TRBV5-1	TRBJ2-3
CASSLGQPPEQYF	TGTGCCAGCAGCTTAGGTCAGCCGCCCGAGCAGTACTTC	-	-	TRBV11-2	TRBJ2-7
CASSYLGVGEPNEQFF	TGTGCCAGCAGTTACCTCGGTGTGGGGGAGCCCAATGAGCAGTTCTTC	few	-	TRBV6-5	TRBJ2-1